The clone carrying this T cell receptor beta chain occurred a few times. Its antigen is unidentified. The data were obtained in a study of OX40 agonist ivuxolimab in advanced cancers. Whole-study results and caveats: CD4+ and CD8+ T cells in blood underwent clonal expansion by week 6 at 0.1 to 3.0 mg/kg.

Germline assignment: CDR1 LNHDA and CDR2 SQIVND (reference sequence). With V trimmed by 6 bases and J by 4 bases, 10 bases remained unmatched. The CDR3 loop spans 15 amino acids. Sequenced by immunoSEQ multiplex PCR; TCRdb stores in-frame clones only, minus some. The table shows about 69,000 clones, with 80% occurring only once. This TCR was recovered from an adult with an advanced solid tumor such as melanoma, head and neck, liver or kidney cancer. The chain carries TRBV19 and TRBJ1-2, with 8 bases lining up with TRBD1. The sequencing here drew on CD4+ or CD8+ T cells sorted from blood, taken in a trial of the OX40 agonist ivuxolimab. The CDR3 DNA reads as TGTGCCAGTAGGACTACAGGGGGTAACCTCTATGGCTACACCTTC. It translates to CASRTTGGNLYGYTF. The whole variable domain, remainder taken from reference TRBV19 and TRBJ1-2, is DGGITQSPKYLFRKEGQNVTLSCEQNLNHDAMYWYRQDPGQGLRLIYYSQIVNDFQKGDIAEGYSVSREKKESFPLTVTSAQKNPTAFYLCASRTTGGNLYGYTFGSGTRLTVV.